This is a list of T cell receptor beta chains from one sample in a study of blood T cell repertoires in COVID-19. Sequenced by immunoSEQ multiplex PCR; TCRdb stores in-frame clones only, minus some. The sample holds some 490,000 clones, around 85% seen once. Input material: PBMCs or T cells enriched from blood (not recorded which). Every receptor here comes from an older woman who had recovered from COVID-19. The CDR3 runs from the conserved cysteine through the conserved F or W. A D gene is named only where the DNA matches it firmly. Size is stated for part of the rows, as once, few or many counts, or as a class when the clone is expanded.

clone size: NA; J gene: TRBJ2-1; V gene: TRBV19; D gene: TRBD2; CDR3 DNA: TGTGCCAGTAGCAGGCAGGGCTCTAGGCAGGGAGGGTACAATGAGCAGTTCTTC; CDR3 protein: CASSRQGSRQGGYNEQFF
clone size: NA; J gene: TRBJ2-4; V gene: TRBV29-1; D gene: TRBD1; CDR3 DNA: TGCAGCGTTGTACAGACAGGGGGCAAAAACATTCAGTACTTC; CDR3 protein: CSVVQTGGKNIQYF
clone size: NA; J gene: TRBJ2-1; V gene: TRBV3-1/TRBV3-2; D gene: TRBD2; CDR3 DNA: TGTGCCAGCAGCCAAGGTACTAGCGGGACTTACAATGAGCAGTTCTTC; CDR3 protein: CASSQGTSGTYNEQFF
clone size: NA; J gene: TRBJ1-2; V gene: TRBV24-1; D gene: NA; CDR3 DNA: TGTGCCACCAGTGATTCTTCGTGGGGGGAGGGCTACACCTTC; CDR3 protein: CATSDSSWGEGYTF
clone size: once; J gene: TRBJ2-3; V gene: TRBV9; D gene: TRBD2; CDR3 DNA: TGTGCCAGCAGCTTAACCGGAGCGGGGGCCACAGATACGCAGTATTTT; CDR3 protein: CASSLTGAGATDTQYF
clone size: NA; J gene: TRBJ1-1; V gene: TRBV7-8; D gene: NA; CDR3 DNA: TGTGCCAGCAGCTGGGGACTTGGGGAAGCTTTCTTT; CDR3 protein: CASSWGLGEAFF
clone size: once; J gene: TRBJ1-6; V gene: TRBV7-2; D gene: TRBD1; CDR3 DNA: TGTGCCAGCAGCTTAAACATGAACAGGGGCAATTCACCCCTCCACTTT; CDR3 protein: CASSLNMNRGNSPLHF
clone size: NA; J gene: TRBJ2-5; V gene: TRBV7-8; D gene: NA; CDR3 DNA: TGTGCCAGCAGCTTAGCGGGGGGGCGGGAGACCCAGTACTTC; CDR3 protein: CASSLAGGRETQYF
clone size: NA; J gene: TRBJ2-1; V gene: TRBV7-2; D gene: TRBD2; CDR3 DNA: TGTGCCAGCAGCCGCGAACCGGGGACTAGCGTAAATGAGCAGTTCTTC; CDR3 protein: CASSREPGTSVNEQFF
clone size: NA; J gene: TRBJ1-2; V gene: TRBV7-2; D gene: NA; CDR3 DNA: TGTGCCAGCAGCTTAGAGCGGGGGGCGGGCTACACCTTC; CDR3 protein: CASSLERGAGYTF
clone size: NA; J gene: TRBJ1-3; V gene: TRBV6-6; D gene: NA; CDR3 DNA: TGTGCCAGCAGTCCCATGTTCCCCCTAGACGATAGCTCTGGAAACACCATATATTTT; CDR3 protein: CASSPMFPLDDSSGNTIYF
clone size: NA; J gene: TRBJ2-3; V gene: TRBV3-1/TRBV3-2; D gene: NA; CDR3 DNA: TGTGCCAGCAGCCAGGGCTATTCAGATACGCAGTATTTT; CDR3 protein: CASSQGYSDTQYF
clone size: NA; J gene: TRBJ1-1; V gene: TRBV11-2; D gene: NA; CDR3 DNA: TGTGCCAGCAGCCGGGACACTACCAACACTGAAGCTTTCTTT; CDR3 protein: CASSRDTTNTEAFF
clone size: NA; J gene: TRBJ1-5; V gene: TRBV10-3; D gene: TRBD1; CDR3 DNA: TGTGCCATCAGTGAACAGGGGAATCAGCCCCAGCATTTT; CDR3 protein: CAISEQGNQPQHF
clone size: NA; J gene: TRBJ1-3; V gene: TRBV30; D gene: NA; CDR3 DNA: TGTGCCTGGATTTCAGGGGGAAACACCATATATTTT; CDR3 protein: CAWISGGNTIYF
clone size: NA; J gene: TRBJ1-5; V gene: TRBV10-1; D gene: NA; CDR3 DNA: TGCGCCAGCAGCCGCGGACAGAGAAGCAATCAGCCCCAGCATTTT; CDR3 protein: CASSRGQRSNQPQHF
clone size: NA; J gene: TRBJ1-1; V gene: TRBV25-1; D gene: NA; CDR3 DNA: TGTGCCAGCACCTATACCGGGAAGAACACTGAAGCTTTCTTT; CDR3 protein: CASTYTGKNTEAFF
clone size: NA; J gene: TRBJ1-1; V gene: TRBV18; D gene: NA; CDR3 DNA: TGTGCCAGCTCACCGTCCCGGTCTAACACTGAAGCTTTCTTT; CDR3 protein: CASSPSRSNTEAFF
clone size: NA; J gene: TRBJ1-4; V gene: TRBV6-6; D gene: NA; CDR3 DNA: TGTGCCAGCAGTTACTCGTTCGGGGGGGATGAAAAACTGTTTTTT; CDR3 protein: CASSYSFGGDEKLFF
clone size: once; J gene: TRBJ1-5; V gene: TRBV24-1; D gene: NA; CDR3 DNA: TGTGCCACCAGTGATGGCGGGCCAAATCAGCCCCAGCATTTT; CDR3 protein: CATSDGGPNQPQHF
clone size: NA; J gene: TRBJ1-5; V gene: TRBV9; D gene: NA; CDR3 DNA: TGTGCCAGCAGCGTAGACGGGAGGGACAAAGCCCAGCATTTT; CDR3 protein: CASSVDGRDKAQHF
clone size: NA; J gene: TRBJ1-1; V gene: TRBV2; D gene: NA; CDR3 DNA: TGTGCCAGCAGGCCCCCCCTTGTGGGGCAGGGCACTGAAGCTTTCTTT; CDR3 protein: CASRPPLVGQGTEAFF
clone size: NA; J gene: TRBJ2-2; V gene: TRBV27; D gene: NA; CDR3 DNA: TGTGCCAGCACCCTATTTGCGCGGAACACCGGGGAGCTGTTTTTT; CDR3 protein: CASTLFARNTGELFF
clone size: NA; J gene: TRBJ1-5; V gene: TRBV2; D gene: TRBD1; CDR3 DNA: TGTGCCAGCAGAGGACAGGACAATCAGCCCCAGCATTTT; CDR3 protein: CASRGQDNQPQHF
clone size: once; J gene: TRBJ2-3; V gene: TRBV19; D gene: NA; CDR3 DNA: TGTGCCAGTAGTATGGCTCAGACTAGCACAGATACGCAGTATTTT; CDR3 protein: CASSMAQTSTDTQYF
clone size: NA; J gene: TRBJ2-3; V gene: TRBV10-1; D gene: NA; CDR3 DNA: TGCGCCAGCAGTGAGAATTATCCAGGTTCTAGCACAGATACGCAGTATTTT; CDR3 protein: CASSENYPGSSTDTQYF
clone size: NA; J gene: TRBJ2-1; V gene: TRBV28; D gene: NA; CDR3 DNA: TGTGCCAGCAGTTTACCCAACAATGAGCAGTTCTTC; CDR3 protein: CASSLPNNEQFF
clone size: NA; J gene: TRBJ1-2; V gene: TRBV27; D gene: TRBD1; CDR3 DNA: TGTGCCAGCAAGAAGATGGGACAGGGTCCACTAAACTATGGCTACACCTTC; CDR3 protein: CASKKMGQGPLNYGYTF
clone size: NA; J gene: TRBJ1-6; V gene: TRBV6-5; D gene: NA; CDR3 DNA: TGTGCCAGTCGGCCGGGTCAGACCTATAATTCACCCCTCCACTTT; CDR3 protein: CASRPGQTYNSPLHF
clone size: NA; J gene: TRBJ1-4; V gene: TRBV24-1; D gene: TRBD1; CDR3 DNA: TGTGCCACCAGTGATTACAGGGGGGGCCAGGAAAAACTGTTTTTT; CDR3 protein: CATSDYRGGQEKLFF
clone size: once; J gene: TRBJ2-1; V gene: TRBV12-3/TRBV12-4; D gene: NA; CDR3 DNA: TGTGCCAGCAGTTTAGCCCGGAATGAGCAGTTCTTC; CDR3 protein: CASSLARNEQFF
clone size: NA; J gene: TRBJ1-1; V gene: TRBV2; D gene: NA; CDR3 DNA: TGTGCCAGCAGAGGTCAGCGGGGGAAGAACACTGAAGCTTTCTTT; CDR3 protein: CASRGQRGKNTEAFF
clone size: NA; J gene: TRBJ2-2; V gene: TRBV5-1; D gene: TRBD2; CDR3 DNA: TGCGCCAGCAGCCTGGTGGGACTAGCGGGGATAGAGGAGCTGTTTTTT; CDR3 protein: CASSLVGLAGIEELFF
clone size: NA; J gene: TRBJ2-7; V gene: TRBV28; D gene: NA; CDR3 DNA: TGTGCCAGCAGTTTATGGGACGGGACATACGAGCAGTACTTC; CDR3 protein: CASSLWDGTYEQYF
clone size: NA; J gene: TRBJ2-2; V gene: TRBV11-3; D gene: TRBD1; CDR3 DNA: TGTGCCAGCAGCCAACCCCCGGGACAGGCCACCACCGGGGAGCTGTTTTTT; CDR3 protein: CASSQPPGQATTGELFF
clone size: once; J gene: TRBJ2-1; V gene: TRBV10-1; D gene: NA; CDR3 DNA: TGCGCCAGCAGCGTTATCCAGGGGCCCTTTAACAATGAGCAGTTCTTC; CDR3 protein: CASSVIQGPFNNEQFF
clone size: once; J gene: TRBJ1-1; V gene: TRBV7-9; D gene: NA; CDR3 DNA: TGTGCCAGCAGCTTACCGAAGCTTGGACAGAGCCCTGAAGCTTTCTTT; CDR3 protein: CASSLPKLGQSPEAFF
clone size: NA; J gene: TRBJ2-3; V gene: TRBV6-4; D gene: NA; CDR3 DNA: TGTGCCAGCAGTGACTCTGAGGGCGCTAGCACAGATACGCAGTATTTT; CDR3 protein: CASSDSEGASTDTQYF
clone size: few; J gene: TRBJ2-7; V gene: TRBV4-1; D gene: NA; CDR3 DNA: TGCGCCAGCAAATTGAGGGACACCCTCTCCTACGAGCAGTACTTC; CDR3 protein: CASKLRDTLSYEQYF
clone size: once; J gene: TRBJ2-3; V gene: TRBV24-1; D gene: NA; CDR3 DNA: TGTGCCACCAGTGACCCCGCCGGGGGCACAGATACGCAGTATTTT; CDR3 protein: CATSDPAGGTDTQYF
clone size: NA; J gene: TRBJ1-4; V gene: TRBV6-1; D gene: NA; CDR3 DNA: TGTGCCAGCAGTGACAACAGGGTTAGAGAAAAACTGTTTTTT; CDR3 protein: CASSDNRVREKLFF
clone size: NA; J gene: TRBJ2-2; V gene: TRBV5-6; D gene: TRBD2; CDR3 DNA: TGTGCCAGCAGCTTGGTCGTCCTAGCGGGGGGCAGGACCGGGGAGCTGTTTTTT; CDR3 protein: CASSLVVLAGGRTGELFF
clone size: NA; J gene: TRBJ1-6; V gene: TRBV4-1; D gene: NA; CDR3 DNA: TGCGCCAGCAGCCAAGAAGACAGGCTATACTCCTATAATTCACCCCTCCACTTT; CDR3 protein: CASSQEDRLYSYNSPLHF
clone size: NA; J gene: TRBJ1-5; V gene: TRBV4-2; D gene: NA; CDR3 DNA: TGTGCCAGCAGCCAAGGAGGATCAAATCAGCCCCAGCATTTT; CDR3 protein: CASSQGGSNQPQHF
clone size: few; J gene: TRBJ1-5; V gene: TRBV5-4; D gene: NA; CDR3 DNA: TGTGCCAGCAGCTTGGGGGCGGGAAACCAGCCCCAGCATTTT; CDR3 protein: CASSLGAGNQPQHF